The next 10 T cell receptor beta chains were all read from a single sample in a study of blood T cell repertoires in COVID-19. Profiling relied on immunoSEQ multiplex PCR, and the TCRdb table lists in-frame clones only, not all of them. The sample includes approximately 170,000 clones, around 80% seen only once; the top ten take roughly 20%. Sequenced input: PBMCs or T cells enriched from blood (not recorded which). Source of these receptors: a woman in her 70s in a cohort exposed to, infected with or recovered from COVID-19 (not recorded which).

The chain recombines TRBV19 with TRBJ2-7; weak D call: TRBD2 (6 bases). Looked up from germline, CDR1 is LNHDA and CDR2 is SQIVND (reference sequence). The V and J ends lost 5 bases and 5 bases respectively, with 19 bases between them. The CDR3 runs 15 residues. DNA of the CDR3: TGTGCCAGTAGTCCGCGGGGTAGGGGCCAAGACGAGCAGTACTTC. It codes for CASSPRGRGQDEQYF.

V is TRBV3-1 (or the pseudogene TRBV3-2) and J is TRBJ2-5, with D perhaps TRBD1 (5 bases). Trimming took 0 bases from V and 1 from J, leaving 12 bases between them. Germline CDR1 and CDR2: LGHDT and YNNKEL (reference sequence). The CDR3 totals 16 residues. CDR3 sequence (DNA): TGTGCCAGCAGCCAAGATGAAGGGGTTACCCAAGAGACCCAGTACTTC. Translated, it gives CASSQDEGVTQETQYF.

The chain carries TRBV9 and TRBJ2-2, with D possibly TRBD2 on 6 matching bases. Trimming took 3 bases from V and 5 from J, leaving 20 bases between them. The CDR3 has 17 amino acids. The V gene's germline CDR1 is SGDLS and CDR2 YYNGEE. The CDR3 is CASSAQAVGAGTGELFF. The CDR3 nucleotides read TGTGCCAGCAGCGCCCAAGCGGTCGGGGCGGGGACCGGGGAGCTGTTTTTT.

The chain is built from TRBV12-3 or TRBV12-4 and TRBJ2-2; D is unresolved. The V and J ends lost 5 bases and 1 base respectively, with 5 bases between them. This CDR3 is built from 13 residues. Here the CDR3 DNA reads TGTGCCAGCAGTCTTATGAACACCGGGGAGCTGTTTTTT. Translation gives CASSLMNTGELFF.

The chain is built from TRBV7-2 and TRBJ2-7; D possibly corresponds to TRBD2 (6 bases). The V gene's germline CDR1 is SGHTA and CDR2 FQGNSA. This CDR3 spans 14 amino acids. The germline V and J ends were trimmed by 5 bases and 3 bases, with 14 bases remaining between them. CDR3 in amino acids: CASSLGLHNYEQYF. DNA of the CDR3: TGTGCCAGCAGCCTGGGACTTCATAACTACGAGCAGTACTTC. Based on the CDR3 plus reference TRBV7-2 and TRBJ2-7, the full variable domain is GAGVSQSPSNKVTEKGKDVELRCDPISGHTALYWYRQSLGQGLEFLIYFQGNSAPDKSGLPSDRFSAERTGGSVSTLTIQRTQQEDSAVYLCASSLGLHNYEQYFGPGTRLTVT.

This clone has only a few counts. The V and J genes are TRBV7-2 and TRBJ2-7; 8 bases are shared with TRBD2. The CDR3 spans 14 residues. Germline lookup yields CDR1 SGHTA and CDR2 FQGNSA. With 10 bases clipped from V and 2 bases from J, the junction kept 10 bases outside the gene matches. DNA for the CDR3: TGTGCCACCACTGGAAGCGGGGGACCCTACGAGCAGTACTTC. Translation gives CATTGSGGPYEQYF. Supplemented by reference TRBV7-2 and TRBJ2-7, the full variable domain reads GAGVSQSPSNKVTEKGKDVELRCDPISGHTALYWYRQSLGQGLEFLIYFQGNSAPDKSGLPSDRFSAERTGGSVSTLTIQRTQQEDSAVYLCATTGSGGPYEQYFGPGTRLTVT.

This sequence joins TRBV10-3 and TRBJ2-3, with TRBD2 identical over 12 bases. V trimming: 4 bases; J trimming: 6 bases; junction bases outside the gene matches: 5. This CDR3 is 15 amino acids long. Germline V gene sequence: CDR1 ENHRY, CDR2 SYGVKD. CDR3 sequence reads: CAISGLAGDRDTQYF. As DNA, the CDR3 is TGTGCCATCAGTGGACTAGCGGGAGACCGGGATACGCAGTATTTT.

The rearrangement links TRBV11-3 to TRBJ2-3; 9 bases line up with TRBD1. The trim removed 5 bases at V and 5 bases at J, leaving 8 bases unmatched. This CDR3 contains 15 residues. Germline V gene sequence: CDR1 SGHNT, CDR2 YENEEA. In DNA, the CDR3 is TGTGCCAGCAGCATCGGGGACAGGGATCAAGATACGCAGTATTTT. Encoded protein: CASSIGDRDQDTQYF.

The J gene is TRBJ1-5, the V gene TRBV19; 9 nucleotides agree with TRBD1. This CDR3 has 13 amino acids. Germline assignment: CDR1 LNHDA and CDR2 SQIVND (reference sequence). J was trimmed by 11 bases and V by 4 bases; bases with no gene match: 6. Here the CDR3 DNA reads TGTGCCAGTAGTAGGGACAGGGTGGAGGCCCAGCATTTT. It specifies CASSRDRVEAQHF.

The chain joins TRBV3-1 (or the pseudogene TRBV3-2) to TRBJ2-3; D unclear. V gave up 4 bases and J gave up 2 bases, with 7 bases separating them. The CDR3 extends over 13 amino acids. Germline assignment: CDR1 LGHDT and CDR2 YNNKEL (reference sequence). This CDR3 is CASSPTATDTQYF. CDR3 coding DNA: TGTGCCAGCAGCCCTACAGCCACAGATACGCAGTATTTT.